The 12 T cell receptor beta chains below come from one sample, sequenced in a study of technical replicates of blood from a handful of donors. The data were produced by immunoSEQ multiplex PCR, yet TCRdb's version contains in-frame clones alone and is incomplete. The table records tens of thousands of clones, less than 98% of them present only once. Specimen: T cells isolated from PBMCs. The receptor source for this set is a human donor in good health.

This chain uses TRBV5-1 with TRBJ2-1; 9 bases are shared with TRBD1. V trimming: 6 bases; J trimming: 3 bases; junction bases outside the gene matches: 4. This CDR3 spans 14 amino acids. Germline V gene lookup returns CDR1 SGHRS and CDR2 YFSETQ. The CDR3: CASKLGQGYNEQFF. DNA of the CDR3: TGCGCCAGCAAGTTGGGACAGGGCTACAATGAGCAGTTCTTC.

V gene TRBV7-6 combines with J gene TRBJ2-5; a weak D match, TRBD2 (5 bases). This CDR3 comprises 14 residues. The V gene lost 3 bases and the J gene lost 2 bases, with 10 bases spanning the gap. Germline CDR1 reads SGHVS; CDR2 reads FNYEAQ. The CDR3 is CASSFQSGQETQYF. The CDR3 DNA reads TGTGCCAGCAGCTTCCAATCGGGGCAAGAGACCCAGTACTTC.

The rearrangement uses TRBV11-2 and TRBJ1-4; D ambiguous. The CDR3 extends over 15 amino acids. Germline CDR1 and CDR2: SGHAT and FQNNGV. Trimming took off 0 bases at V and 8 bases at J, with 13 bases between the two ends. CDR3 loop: CASSLETDLREKLFF. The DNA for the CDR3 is TGTGCCAGCAGCTTAGAAACGGACTTGAGGGAAAAACTGTTTTTT.

This CDR3 is CASSLDLAGGITDTQYF. Here the CDR3 DNA reads TGTGCCAGCAGCTTAGATCTAGCGGGGGGGATCACAGATACGCAGTATTTT. The chain joins TRBV11-2 to TRBJ2-3, with 12 nucleotides matching TRBD2. The V segment lost 0 bases and the J segment 2 bases; nucleotides outside the gene matches: 3. Looked up from germline, CDR1 is SGHAT and CDR2 is FQNNGV. CDR3 length: 17 amino acids. Combining the CDR3 with reference TRBV11-2 and TRBJ2-3 gives the whole variable domain EAGVAQSPRYKIIEKRQSVAFWCNPISGHATLYWYQQILGQGPKLLIQFQNNGVVDDSQLPKDRFSAERLKGVDSTLKIQPAKLEDSAVYLCASSLDLAGGITDTQYFGPGTRLTVL.

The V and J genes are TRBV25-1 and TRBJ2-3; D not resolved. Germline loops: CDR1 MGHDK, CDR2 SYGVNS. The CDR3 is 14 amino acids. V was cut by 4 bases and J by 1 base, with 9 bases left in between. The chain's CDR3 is CASSAEYGTDTQYF. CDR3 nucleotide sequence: TGTGCCAGCAGTGCCGAGTACGGCACAGATACGCAGTATTTT.

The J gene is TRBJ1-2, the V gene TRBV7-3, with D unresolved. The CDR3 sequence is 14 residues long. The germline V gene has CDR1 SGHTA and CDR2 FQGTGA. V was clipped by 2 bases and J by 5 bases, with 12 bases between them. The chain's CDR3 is CASSLDVRGYGYTF. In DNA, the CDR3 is TGTGCCAGCAGCTTAGACGTCCGGGGTTATGGCTACACCTTC.

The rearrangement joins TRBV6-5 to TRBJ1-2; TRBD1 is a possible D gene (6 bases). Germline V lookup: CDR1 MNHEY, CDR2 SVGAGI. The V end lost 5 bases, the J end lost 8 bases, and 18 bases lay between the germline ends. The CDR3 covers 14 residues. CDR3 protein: CASSPGTSGVGYTF. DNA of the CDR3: TGTGCCAGCAGTCCCGGGACATCAGGGGTGGGCTACACCTTC.

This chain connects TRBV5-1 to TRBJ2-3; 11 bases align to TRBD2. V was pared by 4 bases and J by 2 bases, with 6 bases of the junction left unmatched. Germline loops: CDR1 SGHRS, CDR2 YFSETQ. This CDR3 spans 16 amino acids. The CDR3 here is CASSRGLAETTDTQYF. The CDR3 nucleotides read TGCGCCAGCAGCCGGGGACTAGCGGAGACCACAGATACGCAGTATTTT.

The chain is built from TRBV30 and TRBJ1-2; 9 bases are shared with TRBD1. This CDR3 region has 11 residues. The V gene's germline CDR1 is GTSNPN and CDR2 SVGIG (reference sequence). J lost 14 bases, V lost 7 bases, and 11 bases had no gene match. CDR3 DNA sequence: TGTGCCTCCCCCGAGGGACAGGGCGGTACCTTC. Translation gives CASPEGQGGTF.

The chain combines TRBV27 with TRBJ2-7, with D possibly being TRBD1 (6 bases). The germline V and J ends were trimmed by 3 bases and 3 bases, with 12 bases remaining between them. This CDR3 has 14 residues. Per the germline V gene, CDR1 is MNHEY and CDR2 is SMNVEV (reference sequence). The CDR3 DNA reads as TGTGCCAGCAGTTTGGTACAGGGCTACTACGAGCAGTACTTC. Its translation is CASSLVQGYYEQYF.

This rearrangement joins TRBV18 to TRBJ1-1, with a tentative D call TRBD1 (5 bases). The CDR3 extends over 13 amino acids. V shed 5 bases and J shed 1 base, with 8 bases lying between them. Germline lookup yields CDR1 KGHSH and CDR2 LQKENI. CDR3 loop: CASSSGENTEAFF. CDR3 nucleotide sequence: TGTGCCAGCTCATCGGGGGAGAACACTGAAGCTTTCTTT.

CDR3 sequence: CASSQDSFSGNTIYF. The CDR3 DNA sequence: TGCGCCAGCAGCCAAGACTCGTTCTCTGGAAACACCATATATTTT. This chain uses TRBV4-1 with TRBJ1-3, with D unclear. This CDR3 spans 15 amino acids. V dropped 0 bases and J dropped 0 bases, with 6 bases sitting between them. The germline CDR1 and CDR2 sequences are MGHRA and YSYEKL.